This T cell receptor (beta chain) was captured by sequencing in a study of cytomegalovirus exposure and HLA in healthy donors. V gave up 5 bases and J gave up 6 bases, with 10 bases separating them. The length of the CDR3 is 13 residues. CDR1 is MDHEN and CDR2 is SYDVKM in the germline V gene. This clone was found a few times. What it binds is not known. Study-wide results and caveats: The authors considered a cluster of highly shared sequence variants likely to be a sequencing artifact. The authors reported that TCR beta sequences could predict HLA-A and HLA-B alleles. These predictions were accurate for most subjects in the first cohort. In an earlier analysis, about 87% or about 30%: the productive usage of most TCR beta V segments. Analysis was carried out at a later point, and it linked a missense DCLRE1C variant to TCR beta V- and J-gene trimming.

Amplification used 60 Vbeta primers and 13 Jbeta primers. Repertoires were generated with immunoSEQ multiplex PCR, while TCRdb's copy carries only in-frame clones and drops some. The repertoire has 150,000 to 200,000 clones, roughly 85% of them found once; the top ten carry less than 2.5%. The sequenced sample consisted of PBMCs. The source is a woman aged 50 to 65 in good health and CMV-seronegative. This chain connects TRBV28 to TRBJ2-2; D may be TRBD1 (6 bases). The CDR3 reads CASSRQGPGELFF. The CDR3 DNA reads TGTGCCAGCAGTCGTCAGGGGCCCGGGGAGCTGTTTTTT. Looking up the rest from reference TRBV28 and TRBJ2-2 gives the full variable domain: DVKVTQSSRYLVKRTGEKVFLECVQDMDHENMFWYRQDPGLGLRLIYFSYDVKMKEKGDIPEGYSVSREKKERFSLILESASTNQTSMYLCASSRQGPGELFFGEGSRLTVL.